This entry features one TCR beta chain sequence. The sample comes from a study of chemoradiotherapy in HPV16-positive cancers. Repertoires were generated with immunoSEQ multiplex PCR, while TCRdb's copy carries only in-frame clones and drops some. The repertoire holds tens of thousands of clones, about nine tenths seen once, with around a sixth in the top ten. Sequenced here: blood, sampled from a patient who underwent chemoradiotherapy. This TCR derives from a human donor with HPV-associated anogenital cancer.

CDR3 in DNA: TGCGCCAGCAGCCGGGGACTCATTAACACAGATACGCAGTATTTT. This sequence encodes CASSRGLINTDTQYF. V and J are TRBV4-3 and TRBJ2-3; D possibly corresponds to TRBD2 (6 bases). CDR3 length: 15 amino acids. Trimming removed 4 bases from V and 2 bases from J, with 13 bases in between. Germline V CDR1 and CDR2: LGHNA, YSLEER.